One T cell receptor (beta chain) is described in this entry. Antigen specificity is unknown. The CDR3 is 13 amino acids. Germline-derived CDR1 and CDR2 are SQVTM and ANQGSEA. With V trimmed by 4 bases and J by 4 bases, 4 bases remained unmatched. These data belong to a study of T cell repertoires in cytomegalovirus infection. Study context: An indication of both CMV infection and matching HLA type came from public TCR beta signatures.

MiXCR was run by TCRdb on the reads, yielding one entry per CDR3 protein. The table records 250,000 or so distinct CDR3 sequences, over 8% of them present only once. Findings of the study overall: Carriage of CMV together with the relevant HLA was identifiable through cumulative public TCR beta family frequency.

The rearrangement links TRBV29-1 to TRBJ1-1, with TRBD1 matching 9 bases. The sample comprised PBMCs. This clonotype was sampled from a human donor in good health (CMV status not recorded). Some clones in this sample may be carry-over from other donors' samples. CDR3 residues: CSVVTGGVTEAFF. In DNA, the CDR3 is TGCAGCGTTGTAACAGGGGGCGTCACTGAAGCTTTCTTT.